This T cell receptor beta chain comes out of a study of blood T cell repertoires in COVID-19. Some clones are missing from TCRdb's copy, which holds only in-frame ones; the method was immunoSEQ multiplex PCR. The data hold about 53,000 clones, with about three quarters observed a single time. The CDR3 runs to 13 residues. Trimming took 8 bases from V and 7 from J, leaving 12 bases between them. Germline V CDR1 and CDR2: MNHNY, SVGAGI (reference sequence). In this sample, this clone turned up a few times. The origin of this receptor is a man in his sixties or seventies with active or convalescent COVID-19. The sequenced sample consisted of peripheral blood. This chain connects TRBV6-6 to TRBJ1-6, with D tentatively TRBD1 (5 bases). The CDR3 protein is CASGNRFNSPLHF. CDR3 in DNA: TGTGCCAGCGGTAACAGGTTCAATTCACCCCTCCACTTT.